The clone carrying this T cell receptor (beta chain) appeared once. Other DNA sequences from this sample encode an identical CDR3 as well. Trimming pared 1 base from V and 4 bases from J, leaving 7 bases between. The CDR3 is 13 residues long. CDR1 is MDHEN, CDR2 SYDVKM, per germline. Each sample's TCRB immunosequencing used around 510 nanograms of biopsy DNA. This table comes from immunoSEQ multiplex PCR, and its TCRdb copy is limited to in-frame clones, with some not included. The table lists approximately 12,000 clones, over 60% of them singletons. Included were adult ileal or ileocolonic Crohn's patients indicated for ileocolonic resection. This specimen comes from a study of T cell repertoires in ileal Crohn's disease.

Sample: ileal tissue. The V call is TRBV28, the J call TRBJ1-2; no clear D. The source of this sequence is an adult with Crohn's disease. In DNA, the CDR3 is TGTGCCAGCAGTTTATTAAGCCGCTATGGCTACACCTTC. Protein: CASSLLSRYGYTF.